This T cell receptor (beta chain) was documented in a study of blood T cell repertoires in COVID-19. On the study more broadly: COVID-19 samples collected from the United States, Italy and Spain covered acute and convalescent phases. PBMCs, B-cell-depleted T cells, or T cells were the source of the cDNA or gDNA that made up the material.

What the recovered Cohort 3 donors had was two negative PCRs, clearance, or symptom resolution. In this sample, this clone turned up once. With 1 base removed from V and 4 bases from J, the gap between germline ends came to 7 bases. The CDR3 is 13 amino acids. Germline-derived CDR1 and CDR2 are SEHNR and FQNEAQ (reference sequence). Generated by immunoSEQ multiplex PCR, the TCRdb table keeps only in-frame clones and is missing some. The sample has around 330,000 clones, about nine tenths seen once. Sequencing was done on a sample of PBMCs or T cells enriched from blood (not recorded which). The sequence came from a man between 60 and 70 years old who had recovered from COVID-19. This chain uses TRBV7-9 with TRBJ1-2; D perhaps matches TRBD1 (6 bases). CDR3: CASSLGTAYGYTF. The DNA of the CDR3 is TGTGCCAGCAGCTTAGGGACAGCCTATGGCTACACCTTC.